The 12 T cell receptor beta chains presented below share a single source sample, sequenced in a study of blood T cell repertoires in COVID-19 (dated by TCRdb to 2019 to 2021). Preparation of the library involved the immunoSEQ multiplex PCR assay. As stored in TCRdb, this immuneACCESS dataset retains in-frame rearrangements with V and J assigned. A fraction of the clones does not appear; measured against another copy, unresolved V genes explain less than half of the discrepancy, and the remainder lacks a known reason. The sample records about 85,000 clones, almost 90% of which are singletons. Together, the top ten hold around 4% of the sample. The material sequenced was peripheral blood. The receptors stem from an elderly woman with active or convalescent COVID-19.

The gene calls are TRBV19 and TRBJ1-4; perhaps TRBD1 as D (5 bases). In germline, CDR1 is LNHDA, CDR2 SQIVND (reference sequence). The length of the CDR3 is 14 residues. With 2 bases removed from V and 8 bases from J, the gap between germline ends came to 12 bases. The chain's CDR3 is CASSIRRDSEKLFF. The CDR3 DNA sequence: TGTGCCAGTAGTATAAGGCGGGACTCGGAAAAACTGTTTTTT.

This chain links TRBV11-3 with TRBJ1-1; 7 positions match TRBD1. This CDR3 is 16 amino acids long. V shed 3 bases and J 0 bases; nucleotides not matched to a gene: 7. CDR1 is SGHNT and CDR2 is YENEEA in the germline V gene. The DNA of the CDR3 is TGTGCCAGCAGCTTTTTGCAGGGGGGAATGAACACTGAAGCTTTCTTT. This encodes CASSFLQGGMNTEAFF.

The rearrangement links TRBV5-8 to TRBJ2-6; 7 nucleotides line up with TRBD1. The CDR3 is 14 residues long. Germline CDR1 SGHTS, CDR2 YDEGEE. CDR3 loop: CGDRDISGANVLTF. The DNA for the CDR3 is TGTGGTGACAGGGATATTTCTGGGGCCAACGTCCTGACTTTC.

The chain combines TRBV12-3 or TRBV12-4 with TRBJ1-5; TRBD1 might be the D (6 bases). The length of the CDR3 is 13 residues. V was cut by 6 bases and J by 5 bases, with 11 bases left in between. The CDR3 sequence is CASRSTGYQPQHF. In DNA form, the CDR3 reads TGTGCCAGCAGGTCGACAGGTTATCAGCCCCAGCATTTT.

V is TRBV7-2 and J is TRBJ2-7; 7 positions agree with TRBD2. CDR1 and CDR2 (germline): SGHTA, FQGNSA. The ends lost 1 base at V and 2 bases at J; junction bases unmatched: 5. The CDR3 length is 15 residues. CDR3 sequence (DNA): TGTGCCAGCAGCTTAGGCCCTAGCGGACCCTACGAGCAGTACTTC. Its protein is CASSLGPSGPYEQYF. The whole variable domain, remainder taken from reference TRBV7-2 and TRBJ2-7, is GAGVSQSPSNKVTEKGKDVELRCDPISGHTALYWYRQSLGQGLEFLIYFQGNSAPDKSGLPSDRFSAERTGGSVSTLTIQRTQQEDSAVYLCASSLGPSGPYEQYFGPGTRLTVT.

The chain has TRBV2 and TRBJ2-7; 11 nucleotides align to TRBD1. CDR3 size: 15 residues. V lost 1 base to trimming and J lost 9 bases; unmatched junction nucleotides: 8. The germline gives CDR1 SNHLY, CDR2 FYNNEI. The CDR3 DNA is TGTGCCAGCAGTGAAGGATTGGGACAGGGGGTTCGGCAGTACTTC. Its protein product is CASSEGLGQGVRQYF.

The V and J genes are TRBV28 and TRBJ1-2; 7 bases agree with TRBD1. The V segment lost 2 bases and the J segment 2 bases; nucleotides outside the gene matches: 2. This CDR3 region has 14 residues. Per germline, CDR1 MDHEN and CDR2 SYDVKM. CDR3: CASSLRDSNYGYTF. Written as DNA, the CDR3 is TGTGCCAGCAGTTTACGGGACAGCAACTATGGCTACACCTTC.

This chain links TRBV5-1 with TRBJ2-7; TRBD1 matches 11 bases. This CDR3 spans 14 amino acids. With 4 bases clipped from V and 6 bases from J, the junction kept 6 bases outside the gene matches. Germline V lookup: CDR1 SGHRS, CDR2 YFSETQ. In nucleotides, the CDR3 is TGCGCCAGCAGCCAAGGGACAGGGGGACGCGAGCAGTACTTC. It encodes CASSQGTGGREQYF.

This clone was seen only a few times. The rearrangement joins TRBV9 to TRBJ2-7; 8 nucleotides agree with TRBD2. Per germline, CDR1 SGDLS and CDR2 YYNGEE. CDR3 length: 14 residues. Trimming removed 3 bases from V and 1 base from J; junction bases left unmatched: 3. DNA of the CDR3: TGTGCCAGCAGCGAGGGACTAGTGTCCTACGAGCAGTACTTC. Translated, it gives CASSEGLVSYEQYF.

This clone was counted a few times. The rearrangement links TRBV19 to TRBJ2-7, with a tentative D call TRBD2 (6 bases). Germline loops: CDR1 LNHDA, CDR2 SQIVND (reference sequence). This CDR3 is built from 14 residues. Trimming shortened V by 5 bases and J by 5 bases, and 16 bases separated the two germline ends. The CDR3, as DNA: TGTGCCAGTAGTCCGGGCCCCAGGAGGGACGAGCAGTACTTC. Translated, it gives CASSPGPRRDEQYF. Variable domain in full (rest from reference TRBV19 and TRBJ2-7): DGGITQSPKYLFRKEGQNVTLSCEQNLNHDAMYWYRQDPGQGLRLIYYSQIVNDFQKGDIAEGYSVSREKKESFPLTVTSAQKNPTAFYLCASSPGPRRDEQYFGPGTRLTVT.

The rearrangement uses TRBV29-1 and TRBJ2-1; 7 nucleotides align to TRBD1. This CDR3 spans 12 amino acids. The trim removed 1 base at V and 12 bases at J, leaving 6 bases unmatched. The V gene's germline CDR1 is SQVTM and CDR2 ANQGSEA. CDR3 sequence: CSVEGPQGRQFF. The CDR3 nucleotides read TGCAGCGTTGAAGGACCACAGGGGAGGCAGTTCTTC.

The rearrangement joins TRBV6-5 to TRBJ1-3; 10 bases line up with TRBD1. Looked up from germline, CDR1 is MNHEY and CDR2 is SVGAGI. With V trimmed by 10 bases and J by 0 bases, 3 bases remained unmatched. This CDR3 comprises 14 residues. CDR3 coding DNA: TGTGCCATGCGGACAGGGGGCTCTGGAAACACCATATATTTT. Amino acid sequence: CAMRTGGSGNTIYF.